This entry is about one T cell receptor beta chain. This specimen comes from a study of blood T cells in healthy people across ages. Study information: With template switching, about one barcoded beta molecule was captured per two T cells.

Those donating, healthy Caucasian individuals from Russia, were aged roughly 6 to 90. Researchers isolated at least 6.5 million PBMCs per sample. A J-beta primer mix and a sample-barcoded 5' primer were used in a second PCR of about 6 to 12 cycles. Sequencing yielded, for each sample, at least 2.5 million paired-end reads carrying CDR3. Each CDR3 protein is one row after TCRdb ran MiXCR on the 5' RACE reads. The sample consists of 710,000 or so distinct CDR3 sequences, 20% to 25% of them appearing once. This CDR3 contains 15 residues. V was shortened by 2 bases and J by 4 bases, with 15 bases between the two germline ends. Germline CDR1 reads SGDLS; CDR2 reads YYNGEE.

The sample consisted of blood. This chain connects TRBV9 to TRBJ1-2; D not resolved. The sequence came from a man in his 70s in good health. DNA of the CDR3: TGTGCCAGCAGCGTCTCCCCCGGCAGCGCCTATGGCTACACCTTC. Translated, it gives CASSVSPGSAYGYTF.